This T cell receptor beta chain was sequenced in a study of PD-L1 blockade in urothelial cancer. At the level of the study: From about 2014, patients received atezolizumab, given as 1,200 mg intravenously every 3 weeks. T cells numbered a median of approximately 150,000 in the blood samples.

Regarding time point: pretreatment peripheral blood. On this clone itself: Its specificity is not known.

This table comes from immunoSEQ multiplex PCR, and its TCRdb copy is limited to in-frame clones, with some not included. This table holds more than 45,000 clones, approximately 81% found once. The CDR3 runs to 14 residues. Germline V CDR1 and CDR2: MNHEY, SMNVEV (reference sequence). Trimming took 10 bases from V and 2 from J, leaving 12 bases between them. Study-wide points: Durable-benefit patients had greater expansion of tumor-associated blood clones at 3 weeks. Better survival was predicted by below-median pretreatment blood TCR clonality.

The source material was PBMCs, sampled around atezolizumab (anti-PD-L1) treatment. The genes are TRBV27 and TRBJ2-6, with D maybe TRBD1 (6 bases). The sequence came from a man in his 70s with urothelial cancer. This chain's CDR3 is CATKQGTGANVLTF. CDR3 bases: TGTGCCACTAAACAGGGTACTGGGGCCAACGTCCTGACTTTC.